These 16 T cell receptor beta chains came from one sample sequenced in a study of shared clonotypes between healthy human individuals. Repertoires were generated with immunoSEQ multiplex PCR, while TCRdb's copy carries only in-frame clones and drops some. The repertoire includes 2 million to 2.5 million clones, 85% to 95% of them detected once, and 0.13% sits in the top ten. Source material: naive CD4+ T cells sorted from blood. The sample's subset: CD45RA+ positively selected. These receptors all come from a young man in good health.

The chain couples TRBV6-5 to TRBJ2-1, with D maybe TRBD2 (5 bases). Germline CDR1 is MNHEY and CDR2 is SVGAGI. Trimming removed 4 bases from V and 15 bases from J, with 13 bases in between. The CDR3 covers 11 residues. The CDR3 DNA sequence: TGTGCCAGCAGTTGGAGGACCATACGGTTCTTC. Amino acids: CASSWRTIRFF.

This chain connects TRBV7-9 to TRBJ1-2, with D uncertain. The CDR3 covers 13 residues. V was pared by 5 bases and J by 4 bases, with 11 bases between. Germline V CDR1 and CDR2: SEHNR, FQNEAQ (reference sequence). This CDR3 reads CASSNQPVYGYTF. The CDR3, as DNA: TGTGCCAGCAGCAACCAACCGGTCTATGGCTACACCTTC.

The chain carries TRBV2 and TRBJ2-3, with D tentatively TRBD1 (6 bases). Trimming stripped 6 bases from V and 1 base from J, with 23 bases between. The germline gives CDR1 SNHLY, CDR2 FYNNEI. The CDR3 loop spans 18 amino acids. This CDR3 is CASSLPYRTGLGTDTQYF. The CDR3 coding sequence is TGTGCCAGCAGCTTGCCGTATCGAACAGGGCTAGGCACAGATACGCAGTATTTT.

This rearrangement joins TRBV10-3 to TRBJ2-1; D remains unclear. CDR3 length equals 15 residues. The V gene lost 4 bases and the J gene lost 0 bases, with 10 bases spanning the gap. In germline, CDR1 is ENHRY, CDR2 SYGVKD. CDR3 sequence reads: CAISAVPSSYNEQFF. DNA for the CDR3: TGTGCCATCAGTGCGGTCCCGAGCTCCTACAATGAGCAGTTCTTC.

The chain has TRBV5-4 and TRBJ1-1, with D tentatively TRBD1 (5 bases). CDR3 length equals 13 residues. Germline values: CDR1 SGHNT, CDR2 YYREEE (reference sequence). Trimming removed 7 bases at V and 4 bases at J, with 14 bases between. The CDR3 DNA reads TGTGCCAGCCAGACTGGGGGGGGCACTGAAGCTTTCTTT. This gives the protein CASQTGGGTEAFF.

This clone has only one observation. This rearrangement joins TRBV5-1 to TRBJ1-2; 10 nucleotides agree with TRBD1. Germline V gene sequence: CDR1 SGHRS, CDR2 YFSETQ. The CDR3 has 14 residues. V lost 4 bases, J lost 4 bases, and 4 bases stayed unmatched. In DNA, the CDR3 is TGCGCCAGCAGCCTGACAGGGGGCGGCTATGGCTACACCTTC. It yields the protein CASSLTGGGYGYTF.

This clone appeared once. The CDR3 region has the DNA TGTGCCAGCTCTTTAGGGACAGCGATTCCGCCCCTCCACTTT. Residues: CASSLGTAIPPLHF. The chain has TRBV19 and TRBJ1-6, with 7 bases lining up with TRBD1. The J segment lost 13 bases and the V segment lost 9 bases, leaving 15 bases of the junction unmatched. The V gene's germline CDR1 is LNHDA and CDR2 SQIVND (reference sequence). There are 14 residues in the CDR3.

The chain couples TRBV30 to TRBJ1-6; TRBD1 is a possible D gene (6 bases). Germline CDR1 GTSNPN, CDR2 SVGIG (reference sequence). With 7 bases removed from V and 12 bases from J, the gap between germline ends came to 16 bases. CDR3 length: 12 amino acids. CDR3 bases: TGTGCCTACACAGGGCCGTGGGGACCCCTCCACTTT. It specifies CAYTGPWGPLHF.

This rearrangement joins TRBV5-4 to TRBJ1-1; unclear D gene. The V gene lost 0 bases and the J gene lost 6 bases, with 9 bases spanning the gap. Germline CDR1 SGHNT, CDR2 YYREEE (reference sequence). The CDR3 has 13 amino acids. CDR3 sequence (DNA): TGTGCCAGCAGCTTGGATTCGGTTCCTGAAGCTTTCTTT. Encoded protein: CASSLDSVPEAFF. Full variable domain (missing parts from reference TRBV5-4 and TRBJ1-1): ETGVTQSPTHLIKTRGQQVTLRCSSQSGHNTVSWYQQALGQGPQFIFQYYREEENGRGNFPPRFSGLQFPNYSSELNVNALELDDSALYLCASSLDSVPEAFFGQGTRLTVV.

The chain recombines TRBV7-2 with TRBJ2-1, with TRBD2 matching 10 bases. Germline-derived CDR1 and CDR2 are SGHTA and FQGNSA. With V trimmed by 1 base and J by 6 bases, 6 bases remained unmatched. The CDR3 has 16 residues. The CDR3 nucleotides read TGTGCCAGCAGCTTAGTCCTAGCGGGAGTTGGCAATGAGCAGTTCTTC. As protein: CASSLVLAGVGNEQFF.

The genes are TRBV28 and TRBJ2-7; TRBD2 matches at 8 bases. The length of the CDR3 is 12 residues. The junction had 5 bases not matched to a gene; V was cut back by 9 bases and J by 4 bases. Germline-derived CDR1 and CDR2 are MDHEN and SYDVKM. Written as DNA, the CDR3 is TGTGCCAGTACCGGGGGGGTGTACGAGCAGTACTTC. Its protein product is CASTGGVYEQYF.

This clone was detected once. The chain is built from TRBV6-1 and TRBJ1-1, with unresolved D. V was shortened by 6 bases and J by 5 bases, with 13 bases between the two germline ends. The V gene's germline CDR1 is MNHNS and CDR2 SASEGT. This CDR3 has 13 residues. The chain's CDR3 is CASSSDLGTEAFF. As DNA, the CDR3 is TGTGCCAGCAGCTCCGACCTTGGGACTGAAGCTTTCTTT.

The chain carries TRBV5-5 and TRBJ2-5, with D perhaps TRBD2 (6 bases). V was trimmed by 5 bases and J by 0 bases, leaving 8 bases between them. Germline CDR1 is SGHKS and CDR2 is YYEKEE (reference sequence). This CDR3 region has 13 residues. The CDR3 here is CASSLANQETQYF. The CDR3 coding sequence is TGTGCCAGCAGTCTAGCGAACCAAGAGACCCAGTACTTC.

Comments on this clone: Other DNA variants within this sample encode the same CDR3. This rearrangement joins TRBV25-1 to TRBJ2-7; D is unresolved. The germline V gene has CDR1 MGHDK and CDR2 SYGVNS. The ends were cut back, 8 bases at V and 7 bases at J, with 12 bases in the middle. There are 11 residues in the CDR3. DNA of the CDR3: TGTGCCAGCTCCCGAGGAATTGAGCAGTACTTC. It translates to CASSRGIEQYF.

J is TRBJ2-6 and V is TRBV10-3; D tentatively fits TRBD1 or TRBD2 (6 bases each). Germline-derived CDR1 and CDR2 are ENHRY and SYGVKD. Trimming left V 5 bases short and J 0 bases short, with 14 bases between. CDR3 size: 17 residues. CDR3 protein: CAISRGGLSSGANVLTF. In nucleotides, the CDR3 is TGTGCCATCAGTAGAGGGGGGCTAAGCTCTGGGGCCAACGTCCTGACTTTC.

The rearrangement links TRBV2 to TRBJ1-1; D remains unclear. The CDR3 has 12 amino acids. The V gene lost 8 bases and the J gene lost 0 bases, with 7 bases spanning the gap. Germline V lookup: CDR1 SNHLY, CDR2 FYNNEI. The CDR3 loop is CASRPMNTEAFF. The CDR3 DNA reads TGTGCCAGCCGTCCTATGAACACTGAAGCTTTCTTT.